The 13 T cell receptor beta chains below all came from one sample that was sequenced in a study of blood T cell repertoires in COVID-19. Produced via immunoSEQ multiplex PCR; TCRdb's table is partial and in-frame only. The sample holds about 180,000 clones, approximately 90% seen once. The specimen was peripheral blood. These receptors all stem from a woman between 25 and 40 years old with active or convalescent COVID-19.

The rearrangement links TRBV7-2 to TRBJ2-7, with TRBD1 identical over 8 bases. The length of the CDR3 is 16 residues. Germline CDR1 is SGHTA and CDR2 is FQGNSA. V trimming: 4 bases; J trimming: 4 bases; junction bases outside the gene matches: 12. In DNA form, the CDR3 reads TGTGCCAGCAGCTCAAGGACAGGGACGGCGGGTTACGAGCAGTACTTC. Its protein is CASSSRTGTAGYEQYF.

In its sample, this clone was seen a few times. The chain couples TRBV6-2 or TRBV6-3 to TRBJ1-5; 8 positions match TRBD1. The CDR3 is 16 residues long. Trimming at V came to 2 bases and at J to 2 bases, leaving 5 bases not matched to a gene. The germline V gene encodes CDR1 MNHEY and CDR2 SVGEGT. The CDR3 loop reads CASSYRTGRGNQPQHF. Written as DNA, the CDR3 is TGTGCCAGCAGTTACCGGACAGGGAGAGGCAATCAGCCCCAGCATTTT.

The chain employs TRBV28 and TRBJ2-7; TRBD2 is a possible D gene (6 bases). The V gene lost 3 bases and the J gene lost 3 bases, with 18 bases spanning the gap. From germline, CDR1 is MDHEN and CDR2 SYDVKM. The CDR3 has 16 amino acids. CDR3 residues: CASSLGGSGIRYEQYF. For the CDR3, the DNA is TGTGCCAGCAGTTTGGGGGGATCAGGGATCCGCTACGAGCAGTACTTC.

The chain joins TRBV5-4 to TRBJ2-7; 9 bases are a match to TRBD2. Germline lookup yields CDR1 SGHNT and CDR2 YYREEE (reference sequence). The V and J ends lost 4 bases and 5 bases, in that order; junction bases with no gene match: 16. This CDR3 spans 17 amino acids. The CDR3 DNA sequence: TGTGCCAGCAGCCCCCAGGGGGGTAGCGGGAGTTTCAACGAGCAGTACTTC. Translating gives CASSPQGGSGSFNEQYF.

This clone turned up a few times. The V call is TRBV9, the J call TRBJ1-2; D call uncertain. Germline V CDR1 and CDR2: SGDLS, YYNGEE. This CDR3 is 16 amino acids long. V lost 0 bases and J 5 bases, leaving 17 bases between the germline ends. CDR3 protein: CASSVGVAGVGYGYTF. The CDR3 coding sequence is TGTGCCAGCAGCGTAGGAGTCGCGGGAGTAGGGTATGGCTACACCTTC.

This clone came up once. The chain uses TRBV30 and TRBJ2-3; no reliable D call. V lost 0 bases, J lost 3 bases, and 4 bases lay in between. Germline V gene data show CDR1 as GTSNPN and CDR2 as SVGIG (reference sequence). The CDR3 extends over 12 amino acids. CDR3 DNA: TGTGCCTGGAGTGTCAAAACAGATACGCAGTATTTT. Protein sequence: CAWSVKTDTQYF.

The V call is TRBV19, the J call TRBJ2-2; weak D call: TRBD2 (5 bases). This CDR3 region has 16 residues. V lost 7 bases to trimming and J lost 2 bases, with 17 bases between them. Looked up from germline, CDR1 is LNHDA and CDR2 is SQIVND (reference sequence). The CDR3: CASTVTGGRNTGELFF. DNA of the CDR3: TGTGCCAGTACCGTGACTGGAGGACGAAACACCGGGGAGCTGTTTTTT.

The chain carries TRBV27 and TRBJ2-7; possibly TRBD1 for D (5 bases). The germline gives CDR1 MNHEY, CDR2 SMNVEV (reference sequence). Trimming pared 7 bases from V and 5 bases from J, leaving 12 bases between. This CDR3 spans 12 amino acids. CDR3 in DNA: TGTGCCAGCAAAAGGGGAATCCACGAGCAGTACTTC. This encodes CASKRGIHEQYF.

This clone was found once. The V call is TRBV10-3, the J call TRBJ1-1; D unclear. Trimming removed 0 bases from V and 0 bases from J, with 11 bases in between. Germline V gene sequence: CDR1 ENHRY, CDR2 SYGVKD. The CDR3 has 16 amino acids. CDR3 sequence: CAISESPNSMNTEAFF. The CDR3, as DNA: TGTGCCATCAGTGAGTCTCCAAATTCAATGAACACTGAAGCTTTCTTT.

The CDR3 here is CASSLGQSYGYTF. The CDR3 coding sequence is TGTGCCAGCAGTTTAGGACAGTCCTATGGCTACACCTTC. The chain links TRBV27 to TRBJ1-2, with D possibly being TRBD1 (6 bases). The CDR3 is 13 amino acids. The germline CDR1 and CDR2 sequences are MNHEY and SMNVEV (reference sequence). V lost 2 bases and J 4 bases, leaving 8 bases between the germline ends.

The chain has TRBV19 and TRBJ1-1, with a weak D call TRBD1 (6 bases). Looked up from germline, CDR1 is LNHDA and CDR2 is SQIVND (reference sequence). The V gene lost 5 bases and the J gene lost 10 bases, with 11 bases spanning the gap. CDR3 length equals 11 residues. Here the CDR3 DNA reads TGTGCCAGTAGTGGCGGGGGGCGAGCTTTCTTT. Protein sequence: CASSGGGRAFF. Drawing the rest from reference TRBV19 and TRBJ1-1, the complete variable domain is DGGITQSPKYLFRKEGQNVTLSCEQNLNHDAMYWYRQDPGQGLRLIYYSQIVNDFQKGDIAEGYSVSREKKESFPLTVTSAQKNPTAFYLCASSGGGRAFFGQGTRLTVV.

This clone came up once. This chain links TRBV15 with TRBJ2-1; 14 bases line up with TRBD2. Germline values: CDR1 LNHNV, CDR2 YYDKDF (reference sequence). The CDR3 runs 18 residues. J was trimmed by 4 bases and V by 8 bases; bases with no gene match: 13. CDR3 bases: TGTGCCACCGCGGGAGGGACTAGCGGGAGTCTGGCGTACAATGAGCAGTTCTTC. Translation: CATAGGTSGSLAYNEQFF.

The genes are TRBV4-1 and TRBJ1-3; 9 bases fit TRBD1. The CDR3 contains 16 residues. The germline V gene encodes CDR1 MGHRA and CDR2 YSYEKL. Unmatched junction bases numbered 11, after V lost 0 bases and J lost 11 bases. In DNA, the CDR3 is TGCGCCAGCAGCCAAGATCGGAAGGACAGGGGAACGGCCATATATTTT. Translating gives CASSQDRKDRGTAIYF.